This is a list of T cell receptor beta chains from one sample in a study of T cell repertoires in cytomegalovirus infection. TCRdb reanalysed the reads using MiXCR and keeps one entry per CDR3 protein. This table holds some 350,000 distinct CDR3 sequences, roughly 36% found once. These receptors have no identified antigens. The material was cultured PBMCs, obtained from culture after CMV antigen stimulation. Receptors were obtained from a human donor in good health (CMV status not recorded). Some clones in this sample may be carry-over from other donors' samples. The CDR3 runs from the conserved cysteine through the conserved F or W. The D gene is left open where the match is weak. A row's size may be missing; if present it is once, few, many or a size class.

V	size	J	D	CDR3	DNA
TRBV7-8	-	TRBJ1-4	TRBD1	CASSLDRGREKLFF	TGTGCCAGCAGCTTAGACAGGGGGCGTGAAAAACTGTTTTTT
TRBV12-3/TRBV12-4	few	TRBJ2-7	TRBD1	CASTYGTVNYEQYF	TGTGCCAGCACCTACGGGACAGTTAACTACGAGCAGTACTTC
TRBV28	-	TRBJ2-1	-	CASSLGSGPLNNEQFF	TGTGCCAGCAGCCTAGGGTCAGGCCCCCTCAACAATGAGCAGTTCTTC
TRBV7-2	-	TRBJ2-3	-	CASSLMDTQYF	TGTGCCAGCAGCTTAATGGATACGCAGTATTTT
TRBV4-1	-	TRBJ1-2	-	CASSQDGGTGYTF	TGCGCCAGCAGCCAAGATGGCGGTACTGGCTACACCTTC
TRBV27	-	TRBJ2-5	TRBD1	CASSLQGGVETQYF	TGTGCCAGCAGTTTACAAGGGGGCGTGGAGACCCAGTACTTC
TRBV7-6	-	TRBJ2-1	TRBD2	CASSLVAGGRDEQFF	TGTGCCAGCAGCTTAGTGGCGGGAGGGAGGGATGAGCAGTTCTTC
TRBV6-1	-	TRBJ1-4	-	CASRIAATNEKLFF	TGTGCCAGCAGGATCGCAGCCACTAATGAAAAACTGTTTTTT
TRBV7-2	-	TRBJ1-4	-	CASSLGAAGEKLFF	TGTGCCAGCAGCTTGGGCGCGGCGGGGGAAAAACTGTTTTTT
TRBV10-3	many	TRBJ2-5	TRBD2	CAISATSGMSETQYF	TGTGCCATCAGCGCGACTAGCGGGATGTCTGAGACCCAGTACTTC
TRBV6-5	-	TRBJ2-5	TRBD2	CASSLGTSANFQETQYF	TGTGCCAGCAGCCTAGGAACTAGCGCGAACTTCCAAGAGACCCAGTACTTC
TRBV12-3/TRBV12-4	many	TRBJ2-3	TRBD2	CASSPSGISTDTQYF	TGTGCCAGCAGTCCTAGCGGGATTAGCACAGATACGCAGTATTTT
TRBV18	few	TRBJ1-2	-	CASSPTGRGNGYTF	TGTGCCAGCTCACCAACGGGGCGGGGGAATGGCTACACCTTC
TRBV12-3/TRBV12-4	once	TRBJ2-1	TRBD2	CASSLMGGGGSSYNEQFF	TGTGCCAGCAGTTTAATGGGCGGGGGAGGGAGCTCCTACAATGAGCAGTTCTTC
TRBV19	-	TRBJ2-1	TRBD2	CASSPETSGRINEQFF	TGTGCCAGTAGTCCCGAGACTAGCGGGAGGATCAATGAGCAGTTCTTC
TRBV19	-	TRBJ2-5	-	CASSKLDQETQYF	TGTGCCAGTAGTAAACTAGACCAAGAGACCCAGTACTTC
TRBV7-2	many	TRBJ2-1	-	CASSQTPSVYEQFF	TGTGCCAGCAGCCAGACCCCGAGTGTATATGAGCAGTTCTTC
TRBV19	few	TRBJ1-2	TRBD1	CASSANTGETTYGYTF	TGTGCCAGTAGTGCCAACACAGGGGAGACTACGTATGGCTACACCTTC
TRBV2	once	TRBJ1-1	TRBD1	CASNGQGETGTFF	TGTGCCAGCAATGGACAGGGAGAGACGGGAACTTTCTTT
TRBV7-2	many	TRBJ2-5	TRBD1	CASSTTGVKTQYF	TGTGCCAGCAGCACGACAGGGGTGAAGACCCAGTACTTC
TRBV5-1	-	TRBJ1-5	TRBD1	CASSPGTVSAQPQHF	TGCGCCAGCAGCCCAGGGACAGTATCGGCTCAGCCCCAGCATTTT
TRBV11-3	few	TRBJ2-1	TRBD2	CASSSGLAGVDEQFF	TGTGCCAGCAGCTCGGGACTAGCGGGAGTAGATGAGCAGTTCTTC
TRBV7-2	-	TRBJ2-5	TRBD2	CASSGLAGPYQETQYF	TGTGCCAGCAGCGGACTAGCGGGACCGTACCAAGAGACCCAGTACTTC
TRBV27	few	TRBJ1-5	-	CASSLGLHQPQHF	TGTGCCAGCAGTTTGGGGCTACATCAGCCCCAGCATTTT
TRBV4-3	-	TRBJ2-1	-	CASSLSGAPTNEQFF	TGCGCCAGCAGCCTCTCTGGCGCGCCCACGAATGAGCAGTTCTTC
TRBV20-1	-	TRBJ2-5	TRBD1	CSALDRRGEETQYF	TGCAGTGCACTGGACAGGAGAGGAGAAGAGACCCAGTACTTC
TRBV9	few	TRBJ1-2	-	CASSQGTNYGYTF	TGTGCCAGCAGCCAGGGTACTAACTATGGCTACACCTTC
TRBV6-1	few	TRBJ2-1	TRBD2	CASSERAERGTGEQFF	TGTGCCAGCAGTGAACGAGCTGAGCGGGGAACAGGTGAGCAGTTCTTC
TRBV6-2/TRBV6-3	many	TRBJ2-5	-	CASTTRERGETQYF	TGTGCCAGCACGACACGTGAGAGGGGAGAGACCCAGTACTTC
TRBV29-1	-	TRBJ2-7	TRBD2	CSVRSGGRSSEQYF	TGCAGCGTTCGATCGGGGGGACGTTCATCCGAGCAGTACTTC
TRBV11-2	-	TRBJ1-6	TRBD1	CASSSLRGLNSPLHF	TGTGCCAGCAGCTCCCTCAGGGGGCTCAATTCACCCCTCCACTTT
TRBV12-3/TRBV12-4	few	TRBJ1-4	-	CASSPLGFEKLFF	TGTGCCAGCAGCCCGCTGGGGTTCGAAAAACTGTTTTTT
TRBV7-2	few	TRBJ2-7	TRBD2	CASSLSLAASYEQYF	TGTGCCAGCAGCTTATCTCTAGCGGCCTCCTACGAGCAGTACTTC
TRBV7-2	many	TRBJ2-7	-	CASSFASYEQYF	TGTGCCAGCAGCTTCGCTTCTTACGAGCAGTACTTC
TRBV12-3/TRBV12-4	few	TRBJ1-5	-	CASSSYDGNQPQHF	TGTGCCAGCAGTTCCTACGACGGGAATCAGCCCCAGCATTTT
TRBV7-6	many	TRBJ1-3	TRBD1	CASSGQGFAGNTIYF	TGTGCCAGCAGCGGACAGGGGTTTGCTGGAAACACCATATATTTT
TRBV6-1	-	TRBJ2-1	TRBD2	CASSDQTSGKYNEQFF	TGTGCCAGCAGTGACCAGACTAGCGGGAAATACAATGAGCAGTTCTTC
TRBV7-9	few	TRBJ2-3	TRBD2	CASSNTASGVTDTQYF	TGTGCCAGCAGCAACACGGCTAGCGGGGTCACAGATACGCAGTATTTT
TRBV19	few	TRBJ2-1	-	CASNSVSSYNEQFF	TGTGCCAGTAATAGCGTATCCTCCTACAATGAGCAGTTCTTC
TRBV12-3/TRBV12-4	-	TRBJ1-2	-	CASSQTDNYGYTF	TGTGCCAGCAGTCAGACAGATAACTATGGCTACACCTTC
TRBV12-3/TRBV12-4	-	TRBJ1-2	TRBD1	CASSLRNRGLGYTF	TGTGCCAGCAGTTTAAGAAACAGGGGGCTTGGCTACACCTTC
TRBV6-5	-	TRBJ1-6	-	CASSYEAYNSPLHF	TGTGCCAGCAGTTATGAGGCCTATAATTCACCCCTCCACTTT
TRBV7-7	many	TRBJ2-1	-	CASSLSSDSSYNEQFF	TGTGCCAGCAGCCTCTCATCTGATAGCTCCTACAATGAGCAGTTCTTC
TRBV7-2	many	TRBJ2-1	-	CASSLAGGDEQFF	TGTGCCAGCAGCTTAGCTGGGGGCGATGAGCAGTTCTTC
TRBV6-2/TRBV6-3	few	TRBJ2-3	-	CASSFGTKDTQYF	TGTGCCAGCAGTTTTGGGACCAAAGATACGCAGTATTTT
TRBV12-3/TRBV12-4	-	TRBJ2-7	-	CASSLLVTGEQYF	TGTGCCAGCAGTCTCTTGGTCACGGGGGAGCAGTACTTC
TRBV28	-	TRBJ2-3	TRBD2	CASGEGGSTDTQYF	TGTGCCAGCGGGGAGGGAGGGTCGACAGATACGCAGTATTTT
TRBV4-3	-	TRBJ2-4	-	CASSQDRGAKNIQYF	TGCGCCAGCAGCCAAGATCGCGGGGCCAAAAACATTCAGTACTTC
TRBV11-2	few	TRBJ1-3	-	CASSAPGTDSGNTIYF	TGTGCCAGCAGCGCGCCTGGGACCGATAGTGGAAACACCATATATTTT
TRBV7-8	once	TRBJ2-3	TRBD2	CASSSWTSRRGDTQYF	TGTGCCAGCAGCTCGTGGACTAGCAGGAGAGGGGATACGCAGTATTTT
TRBV7-2	-	TRBJ1-1	-	CASSSDINTEAFF	TGTGCCAGCAGCTCTGACATAAACACTGAAGCTTTCTTT
TRBV14	-	TRBJ2-7	TRBD2	CASSQEVGLAGGYEQYF	TGTGCCAGCAGCCAAGAGGTGGGGCTAGCGGGCGGCTACGAGCAGTACTTC
TRBV25-1	-	TRBJ2-1	TRBD2	CASSPPLALYNEQFF	TGTGCCAGCAGCCCCCCACTAGCGCTTTACAATGAGCAGTTCTTC
TRBV11-1	-	TRBJ2-4	-	CASSFRGFANIQYF	TGTGCCAGCAGCTTCCGGGGATTTGCAAACATTCAGTACTTC
TRBV5-4	-	TRBJ1-3	-	CASSFGQPSGNTIYF	TGTGCCAGCAGCTTCGGACAGCCTTCTGGAAACACCATATATTTT